Listed below are T cell receptor beta chains from one sample, sequenced in a study of post-analysis software for immune sequencing data. Using its own MiXCR run on the PCR reads, TCRdb lists one record per CDR3 protein. The profile shows a few hundred thousand distinct CDR3 sequences, around 40% of them singletons. Sequencing was performed on blood. The receptors stem from a girl aged 10 to 17 with multiple sclerosis. Both conserved end residues are part of each CDR3. Each record gives: CDR3 protein, CDR3 DNA, J gene, clone size, V gene, D gene. D genes are given only for firm matches. Clone sizes are given selectively: once, few, many, or a class where the clone is expanded.

CSAWTWDRGPFF,TGCAGTGCTTGGACGTGGGACCGCGGCCCTTTCTTT,TRBJ1-1,NA,TRBV20-1,NA
CSASFTWASGRDTQYF,TGCAGTGCTAGCTTCACCTGGGCTAGCGGGAGAGATACGCAGTATTTT,TRBJ2-3,few,TRBV20-1,TRBD2
CSVRDRRNEKLFF,TGCAGTGTCCGGGACAGGCGGAACGAAAAACTGTTTTTT,TRBJ1-4,NA,TRBV20-1,TRBD1
CASNLTSRGPYEQYF,TGTGCCAGCAATTTAACTTCCAGGGGGCCGTACGAGCAGTACTTC,TRBJ2-7,NA,TRBV27,TRBD1
CAISESTGAPDTQYF,TGTGCCATCAGTGAGTCTACAGGGGCCCCCGATACGCAGTATTTT,TRBJ2-3,NA,TRBV10-3,TRBD1
CASSYGTSNTEAFF,TGTGCCAGCAGTTACGGGACCTCAAACACTGAAGCTTTCTTT,TRBJ1-1,NA,TRBV6-5,NA
CSASAGANVLTF,TGCAGTGCTAGTGCTGGGGCCAACGTCCTGACTTTC,TRBJ2-6,NA,TRBV20-1,NA
CAISDLSGPRGSQYF,TGTGCCATCAGTGACCTTAGCGGGCCGAGGGGAAGCCAGTACTTC,TRBJ2-5,few,TRBV10-3,TRBD2
CASGQEGTSTHGYTF,TGCGCCAGCGGCCAAGAGGGCACCTCCACCCATGGCTACACCTTC,TRBJ1-2,NA,TRBV4-1,NA
CASSIYRATDTQYF,TGTGCCAGCAGTATATACAGGGCCACAGATACGCAGTATTTT,TRBJ2-3,NA,TRBV27,NA
CAWGKRRGVWSEQYF,TGTGCCTGGGGAAAACGGAGGGGTGTTTGGTCCGAGCAGTACTTC,TRBJ2-7,NA,TRBV30,NA
CASSQKEGSYEQYF,TGCGCCAGCAGCCAAAAGGAGGGGTCCTACGAGCAGTACTTC,TRBJ2-7,NA,TRBV4-3,NA
CASSVGAGYNEQFF,TGTGCCAGCAGCGTAGGAGCGGGATACAATGAGCAGTTCTTC,TRBJ2-1,few,TRBV9,TRBD2
CASSHGTSVHQETQYF,TGTGCCAGCAGCCATGGGACTAGCGTGCACCAAGAGACCCAGTACTTC,TRBJ2-5,once,TRBV3-1,TRBD2
CASSQDHQVQETQYF,TGTGCCAGCAGCCAAGATCATCAAGTCCAAGAGACCCAGTACTTC,TRBJ2-5,NA,TRBV3-1,NA
CASGVDSREDYEQYF,TGTGCCAGCGGCGTAGACTCTCGGGAAGACTACGAGCAGTACTTC,TRBJ2-7,NA,TRBV9,NA
CASSPGTIYEQYF,TGTGCCAGCAGCCCCGGGACTATCTACGAGCAGTACTTC,TRBJ2-7,NA,TRBV27,TRBD2
CSASEGSATYEQYF,TGCAGTGCTAGCGAGGGTAGCGCGACCTACGAGCAGTACTTC,TRBJ2-7,once,TRBV20-1,NA
CASTPGTTTYEQYF,TGTGCCAGCACCCCCGGGACAACCACCTACGAGCAGTACTTC,TRBJ2-7,few,TRBV5-6,NA
CASSQGSLVVNEQFF,TGTGCCAGCAGCCAAGGATCGCTAGTTGTTAATGAGCAGTTCTTC,TRBJ2-1,NA,TRBV3-1,NA
CASSQGETSGNRGDTQYF,TGCGCCAGCAGCCAGGGGGAGACTAGCGGGAATCGGGGAGATACGCAGTATTTT,TRBJ2-3,few,TRBV4-3,TRBD2
CASTKELNTGELFF,TGTGCCAGCACCAAGGAGCTGAACACCGGGGAGCTGTTTTTT,TRBJ2-2,NA,TRBV6-4,NA
CASSRQGVQEQYF,TGTGCCAGCAGTCGACAGGGGGTTCAAGAGCAGTACTTC,TRBJ2-7,NA,TRBV7-2,TRBD1
CSASVVFYGYTF,TGCAGTGCTAGCGTAGTATTCTATGGCTACACCTTC,TRBJ1-2,NA,TRBV20-1,NA
CASRSGNIYTEAFF,TGTGCCAGCAGGTCCGGGAACATTTACACTGAAGCTTTCTTT,TRBJ1-1,NA,TRBV13,NA
CASSLLGAGEETQYF,TGTGCCAGCAGTTTATTAGGGGCGGGGGAAGAGACCCAGTACTTC,TRBJ2-5,NA,TRBV27,TRBD2
CASSLIARETQYF,TGTGCCAGCAGCTTAATCGCCAGGGAGACCCAGTACTTC,TRBJ2-5,NA,TRBV7-2,NA
CASSHDRGVQYF,TGTGCCAGCAGCCACGACAGGGGGGTCCAGTACTTC,TRBJ2-5,few,TRBV5-6,TRBD1
CSVGRGGANYGYTF,TGCAGCGTTGGGAGGGGGGGTGCTAACTATGGCTACACCTTC,TRBJ1-2,NA,TRBV29-1,NA
CASTLPGLGTDTQYF,TGTGCCAGCACCCTCCCGGGGTTGGGCACAGATACGCAGTATTTT,TRBJ2-3,NA,TRBV28,NA
CASSQDRGSNQPQHF,TGCGCCAGCAGCCAAGACAGGGGTAGCAATCAGCCCCAGCATTTT,TRBJ1-5,few,TRBV4-3,NA
CASSDRPNEKLFF,TGTGCCAGCAGCGACAGACCTAATGAAAAACTGTTTTTT,TRBJ1-4,NA,TRBV7-2,NA
CASVPGESGSTYEQYF,TGTGCCAGCGTCCCCGGGGAGAGCGGGAGTACCTACGAGCAGTACTTC,TRBJ2-7,NA,TRBV9,TRBD2
CATTADRGEETQYF,TGTGCCACCACGGCGGACAGGGGCGAAGAGACCCAGTACTTC,TRBJ2-5,NA,TRBV10-3,TRBD1
CASNGVRDNPYEQYF,TGTGCCAGCAACGGGGTCCGGGACAACCCCTACGAGCAGTACTTC,TRBJ2-7,few,TRBV27,NA
CASSVGGLGPLSNEQFF,TGTGCCAGCAGCGTAGGGGGGCTGGGCCCCCTCAGCAATGAGCAGTTCTTC,TRBJ2-1,few,TRBV9,NA
CASKRAGGRYEQYF,TGTGCCAGCAAGCGGGCGGGAGGGCGTTACGAGCAGTACTTC,TRBJ2-7,NA,TRBV13,TRBD2
CASSTRMSGGPYNEQFF,TGTGCCAGCAGCACCCGGATGAGCGGGGGACCATACAATGAGCAGTTCTTC,TRBJ2-1,once,TRBV6-6,TRBD2
CSAREREGRFDEQYF,TGCAGTGCTAGAGAGCGGGAGGGCCGCTTCGACGAGCAGTACTTC,TRBJ2-7,NA,TRBV20-1,TRBD2
CSAREGYEQYF,TGCAGTGCTAGAGAAGGTTACGAGCAGTACTTC,TRBJ2-7,many,TRBV20-1,NA
CTSSQDGTSGGNEQFF,TGTACCAGCAGCCAAGATGGGACTAGCGGGGGGAATGAGCAGTTCTTC,TRBJ2-1,once,TRBV4-2,TRBD2
CSVDPLENTEAFF,TGCAGCGTTGACCCTCTGGAGAACACTGAAGCTTTCTTT,TRBJ1-1,few,TRBV29-1,NA
CASSWTASTDTQYF,TGTGCCAGCAGTTGGACAGCTAGCACAGATACGCAGTATTTT,TRBJ2-3,NA,TRBV6-2/TRBV6-3,NA
CASSLLAGAARDEQFF,TGTGCCAGCAGCTTACTAGCGGGAGCCGCTCGGGATGAGCAGTTCTTC,TRBJ2-1,NA,TRBV7-8,TRBD2
CASTLDGSSYNEQFF,TGCGCCAGCACCTTGGATGGGAGCTCCTACAATGAGCAGTTCTTC,TRBJ2-1,few,TRBV5-1,NA
CASTRSAQENIQYF,TGTGCCAGCACCCGGTCCGCCCAAGAAAACATTCAGTACTTC,TRBJ2-4,few,TRBV18,NA
CASSFGGGGTDTRYF,TGCGCCAGCAGCTTTGGCGGCGGCGGCACAGATACGCGGTATTTT,TRBJ2-3,NA,TRBV5-1,NA
CASSWSSGAETQYF,TGTGCCAGCAGCTGGTCTAGCGGTGCGGAGACCCAGTACTTC,TRBJ2-5,NA,TRBV7-2,TRBD2
CSARDGRHNEQFF,TGCAGTGCTAGAGATGGGCGTCACAATGAGCAGTTCTTC,TRBJ2-1,few,TRBV20-1,NA
CASSQKTGDYGYTF,TGTGCCAGCAGCCAAAAGACAGGGGACTATGGCTACACCTTC,TRBJ1-2,NA,TRBV7-9,TRBD1
CASSFADILYEQYF,TGTGCCAGCAGCTTCGCGGATATCCTCTACGAGCAGTACTTC,TRBJ2-7,NA,TRBV7-9,NA
CASSWGGPETQYF,TGTGCCAGCAGCTGGGGGGGGCCGGAGACCCAGTACTTC,TRBJ2-5,NA,TRBV5-5,NA
CASSLLAGIGNEQFF,TGTGCCAGCAGTCTACTAGCGGGAATTGGCAATGAGCAGTTCTTC,TRBJ2-1,once,TRBV12-3/TRBV12-4,TRBD2